This TCR beta chain is from a study of long-term antiretroviral therapy in people with HIV. Survey level was the resolution at which the v3.0 immunoSEQ assay ran. Some clones are missing from TCRdb's copy, which holds only in-frame ones; the method was immunoSEQ multiplex PCR. The sample lists around 31,000 clones, less than 90% occurring once. No donor had fewer than one pre-ART PBMC sample or fewer than two post-ART PBMC samples. The germline V gene has CDR1 SGDLS and CDR2 YYNGEE. J lost 7 bases, V lost 4 bases, and 7 bases had no gene match. This CDR3 region has 15 residues. The sequencing used unsorted PBMCs, collected roughly 5 years before starting antiretroviral therapy. This sequence joins TRBV9 and TRBJ2-1, with 11 bases matching TRBD2. This TCR was recovered from a man aged 45 to 65 with HIV. In DNA, the CDR3 is TGTGCCAGCAGCCCGGGACTAGCGGAAGAGAATGAGCAGTTCTTC. As protein: CASSPGLAEENEQFF.